These T cell receptor beta chains were read from a single sample in a study of T cell responses to AZD1222 COVID-19 vaccine. Libraries were prepared by immunoSEQ multiplex PCR; TCRdb keeps only in-frame clonotypes and omits some of them. The data show about 120,000 clones, with about nine tenths seen just once and less than 4.5% held by the top ten. Source: peripheral blood, taken on day 0 of MenACWY control vaccination. These TCRs come from an adult in good health. Both conserved end residues are part of each CDR3. Each record gives: J gene, clone size, D gene, CDR3 length, V gene, CDR3 protein, CDR3 DNA. The D gene is left open where the match is weak. The size entry is marked missing in some rows and otherwise reads once, few, many or a size class.

J: TRBJ2-1; size: NA; D: TRBD2; length: 17; V: TRBV6-2/TRBV6-3; CDR3: CASSWFSGGSRNNEQFF; DNA: TGTGCCAGCAGTTGGTTTAGCGGGGGGTCCCGGAACAATGAGCAGTTCTTC
J: TRBJ2-2; size: NA; D: NA; length: 16; V: TRBV7-2; CDR3: CASSLGDGRTTGELFF; DNA: TGTGCCAGCAGCTTAGGGGACGGACGAACCACCGGGGAGCTGTTTTTT
J: TRBJ2-1; size: once; D: NA; length: 14; V: TRBV4-1; CDR3: CASSQVGGYNEQFF; DNA: TGCGCCAGCAGCCAAGTGGGGGGCTACAATGAGCAGTTCTTC
J: TRBJ1-4; size: NA; D: NA; length: 16; V: TRBV9; CDR3: CASSAGYQGLGEKLFF; DNA: TGTGCCAGCAGCGCCGGATATCAGGGGCTGGGGGAAAAACTGTTTTTT
J: TRBJ2-2; size: once; D: TRBD2; length: 18; V: TRBV2; CDR3: CASSAYFWASGNTGELFF; DNA: TGTGCCAGCAGTGCTTATTTTTGGGCTAGCGGGAACACCGGGGAGCTGTTTTTT
J: TRBJ2-1; size: NA; D: NA; length: 14; V: TRBV3-1/TRBV3-2; CDR3: CASSQRVSYNEQFF; DNA: TGTGCCAGCAGCCAACGGGTCTCCTACAATGAGCAGTTCTTC
J: TRBJ2-1; size: NA; D: TRBD2; length: 18; V: TRBV7-9; CDR3: CASSPGLAGVLTYNEQFF; DNA: TGTGCCAGCAGCCCGGGACTAGCGGGGGTCTTAACCTACAATGAGCAGTTCTTC
J: TRBJ1-5; size: NA; D: TRBD1; length: 14; V: TRBV6-5; CDR3: CASRTGGSSQPQHF; DNA: TGTGCCAGCAGGACAGGGGGCTCAAGTCAGCCCCAGCATTTT
J: TRBJ1-5; size: NA; D: NA; length: 15; V: TRBV5-1; CDR3: CASSFRGGDNQPQHF; DNA: TGCGCCAGCAGCTTTCGGGGGGGCGACAATCAGCCCCAGCATTTT
J: TRBJ2-1; size: NA; D: NA; length: 15; V: TRBV6-2/TRBV6-3; CDR3: CASSYFGGSNNEQFF; DNA: TGTGCCAGCAGTTACTTTGGAGGGAGTAACAATGAGCAGTTCTTC
J: TRBJ1-5; size: once; D: TRBD1; length: 15; V: TRBV6-5; CDR3: CASRPGQGSNQPQHF; DNA: TGTGCCAGCAGACCGGGACAGGGGTCCAATCAGCCCCAGCATTTT
J: TRBJ1-6; size: NA; D: NA; length: 15; V: TRBV28; CDR3: CASSSGRLNNSPLHF; DNA: TGTGCCAGCAGCTCAGGGAGACTTAATAATTCACCCCTCCACTTT
J: TRBJ2-6; size: NA; D: NA; length: 15; V: TRBV19; CDR3: CASSTDSPGANVLTF; DNA: TGTGCCAGTAGTACCGACAGCCCGGGGGCCAACGTCCTGACTTTC
J: TRBJ1-6; size: NA; D: TRBD1; length: 16; V: TRBV6-5; CDR3: CASSYSPDRARSPLHF; DNA: TGTGCCAGCAGTTACTCCCCGGACAGGGCTCGTTCACCCCTCCACTTT